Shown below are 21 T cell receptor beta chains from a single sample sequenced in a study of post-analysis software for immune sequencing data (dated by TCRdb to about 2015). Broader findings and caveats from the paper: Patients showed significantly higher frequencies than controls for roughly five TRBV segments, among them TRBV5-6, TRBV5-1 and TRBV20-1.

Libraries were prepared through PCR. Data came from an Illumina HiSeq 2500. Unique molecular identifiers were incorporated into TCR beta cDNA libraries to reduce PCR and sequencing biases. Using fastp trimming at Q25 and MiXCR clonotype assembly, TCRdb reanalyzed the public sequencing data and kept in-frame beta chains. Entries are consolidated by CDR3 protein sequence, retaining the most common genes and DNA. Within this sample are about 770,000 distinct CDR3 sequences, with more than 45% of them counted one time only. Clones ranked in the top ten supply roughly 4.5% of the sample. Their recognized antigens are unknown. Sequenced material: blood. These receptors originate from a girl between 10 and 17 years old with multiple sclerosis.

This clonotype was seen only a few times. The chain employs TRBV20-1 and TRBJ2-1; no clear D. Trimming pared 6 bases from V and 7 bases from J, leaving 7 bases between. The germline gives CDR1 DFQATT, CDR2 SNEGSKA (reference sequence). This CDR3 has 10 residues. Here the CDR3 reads CSAESNEQFF. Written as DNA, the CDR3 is TGCAGTGCAGAGAGTAATGAGCAGTTCTTC.

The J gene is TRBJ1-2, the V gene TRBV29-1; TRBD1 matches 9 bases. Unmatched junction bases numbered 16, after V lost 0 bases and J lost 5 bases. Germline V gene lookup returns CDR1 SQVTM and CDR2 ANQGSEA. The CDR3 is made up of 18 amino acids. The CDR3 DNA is TGCAGCGTTGAAGATCTCGCTCCGGGACAGGGACACGGGTATGGCTACACCTTC. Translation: CSVEDLAPGQGHGYGYTF.

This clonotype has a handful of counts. CDR3 loop: CASSKGVSSNEQFF. For the CDR3, the DNA is TGCGCCAGCAGTAAGGGAGTGTCAAGCAATGAGCAGTTCTTC. This chain joins TRBV10-1 and TRBJ2-1, with a tentative D call TRBD2 (5 bases). Germline V gene sequence: CDR1 WNHNN, CDR2 SYGVQD (reference sequence). CDR3 length equals 14 residues. The V and J ends lost 5 bases and 6 bases respectively, with 14 bases between them.

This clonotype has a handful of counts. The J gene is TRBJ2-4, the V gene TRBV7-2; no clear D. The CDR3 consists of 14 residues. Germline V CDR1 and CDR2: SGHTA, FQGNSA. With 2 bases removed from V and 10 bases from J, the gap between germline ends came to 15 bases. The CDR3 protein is CASSLSSSTLIQYF. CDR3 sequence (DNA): TGTGCCAGCAGCTTAAGTTCCTCTACTCTTATTCAGTACTTC. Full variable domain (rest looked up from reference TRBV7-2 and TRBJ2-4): GAGVSQSPSNKVTEKGKDVELRCDPISGHTALYWYRQSLGQGLEFLIYFQGNSAPDKSGLPSDRFSAERTGGSVSTLTIQRTQQEDSAVYLCASSLSSSTLIQYFGAGTRLSVL.

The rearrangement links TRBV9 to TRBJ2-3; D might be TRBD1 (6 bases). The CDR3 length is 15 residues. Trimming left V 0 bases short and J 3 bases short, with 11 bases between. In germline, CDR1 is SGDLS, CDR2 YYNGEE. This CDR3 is CASSVAGHHTDTQYF. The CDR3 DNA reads TGTGCCAGCAGCGTAGCGGGACACCATACAGATACGCAGTATTTT.

The CDR3 DNA reads as TGTGCCAGCAGCTTAGACGACAGGGCAGGGGATGAGCAGTTCTTC. Residues: CASSLDDRAGDEQFF. V usage is TRBV7-6 and J usage is TRBJ2-1; 7 positions match TRBD1. With 1 base clipped from V and 8 bases from J, the junction kept 8 bases outside the gene matches. The CDR3 has 15 amino acids. Germline CDR1 is SGHVS and CDR2 is FNYEAQ.

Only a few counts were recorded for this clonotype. The CDR3 loop is CATSRGASGSYEQYF. The CDR3 DNA sequence: TGTGCCACCAGCAGAGGCGCGAGCGGGAGCTACGAGCAGTACTTC. The chain joins TRBV15 to TRBJ2-7; 8 nucleotides agree with TRBD2. The CDR3 length is 15 residues. The germline gives CDR1 LNHNV, CDR2 YYDKDF (reference sequence). J gave up 3 bases and V 1 base, and 5 bases lay outside the gene matches.

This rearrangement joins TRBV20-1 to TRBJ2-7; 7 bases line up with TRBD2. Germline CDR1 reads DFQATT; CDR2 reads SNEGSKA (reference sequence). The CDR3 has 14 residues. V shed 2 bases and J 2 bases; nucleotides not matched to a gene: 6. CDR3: CSARIPGLPYEQYF. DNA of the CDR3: TGCAGTGCTAGAATTCCGGGACTACCCTACGAGCAGTACTTC.

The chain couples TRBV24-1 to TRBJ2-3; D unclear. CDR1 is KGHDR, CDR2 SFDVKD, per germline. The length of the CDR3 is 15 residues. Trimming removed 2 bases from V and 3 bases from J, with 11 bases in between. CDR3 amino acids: CATSDWSSTTDTQYF. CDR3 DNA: TGTGCCACCAGTGATTGGTCTTCAACAACAGATACGCAGTATTTT.

The CDR3 DNA is TGTGCCATCAGCCACGGGACAGGTCAATTCTATGGCTACACCTTC. This gives the protein CAISHGTGQFYGYTF. This chain joins TRBV10-3 and TRBJ1-2; 8 nucleotides line up with TRBD1. With 6 bases clipped from V and 4 bases from J, the junction kept 10 bases outside the gene matches. Germline V gene data show CDR1 as ENHRY and CDR2 as SYGVKD. The CDR3 loop spans 15 amino acids.

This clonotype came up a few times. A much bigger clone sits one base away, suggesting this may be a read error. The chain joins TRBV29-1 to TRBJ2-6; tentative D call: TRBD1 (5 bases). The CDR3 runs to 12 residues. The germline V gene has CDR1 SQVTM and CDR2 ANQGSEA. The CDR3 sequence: CSSNSGANVRTF. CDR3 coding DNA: TGCAGCTCCAACTCTGGGGCCAACGTCCGGACTTTC.

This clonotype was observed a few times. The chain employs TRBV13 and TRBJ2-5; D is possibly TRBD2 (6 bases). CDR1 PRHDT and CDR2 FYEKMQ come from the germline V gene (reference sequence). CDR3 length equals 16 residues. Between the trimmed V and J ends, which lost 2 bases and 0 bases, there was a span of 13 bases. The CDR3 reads CASSLLAGGYQETQYF. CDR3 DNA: TGTGCCAGCAGCTTACTCGCAGGAGGGTACCAAGAGACCCAGTACTTC. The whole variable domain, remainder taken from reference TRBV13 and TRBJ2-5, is AAGVIQSPRHLIKEKRETATLKCYPIPRHDTVYWYQQGPGQDPQFLISFYEKMQSDKGSIPDRFSAQQFSDYHSELNMSSLELGDSALYFCASSLLAGGYQETQYFGPGTRLLVL.

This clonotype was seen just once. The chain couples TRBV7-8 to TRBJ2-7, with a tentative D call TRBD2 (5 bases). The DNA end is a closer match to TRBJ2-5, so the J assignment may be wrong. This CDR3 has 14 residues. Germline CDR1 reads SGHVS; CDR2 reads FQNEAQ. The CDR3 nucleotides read TGTGCCAGCAGCTCGCGGGCCTTGTTGGAGACCCAGTACTTC. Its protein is CASSSRALLETQYF.

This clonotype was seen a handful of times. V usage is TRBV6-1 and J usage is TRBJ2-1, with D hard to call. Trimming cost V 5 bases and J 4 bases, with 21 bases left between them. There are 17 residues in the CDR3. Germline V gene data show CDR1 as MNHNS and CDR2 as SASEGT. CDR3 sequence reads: CASSRNRQRLIYNEQFF. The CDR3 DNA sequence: TGTGCCAGCAGTCGGAATCGTCAGCGTCTAATTTACAATGAGCAGTTCTTC.

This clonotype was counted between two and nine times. The chain's CDR3 is CASSLDPLSQPQHF. DNA of the CDR3: TGTGCCAGCAGCTTAGATCCTTTGAGTCAGCCCCAGCATTTT. This chain connects TRBV7-2 to TRBJ1-5, with D uncertain. The germline V gene encodes CDR1 SGHTA and CDR2 FQGNSA. The CDR3 has 14 residues. The V gene lost 1 base and the J gene lost 6 bases, with 10 bases spanning the gap.

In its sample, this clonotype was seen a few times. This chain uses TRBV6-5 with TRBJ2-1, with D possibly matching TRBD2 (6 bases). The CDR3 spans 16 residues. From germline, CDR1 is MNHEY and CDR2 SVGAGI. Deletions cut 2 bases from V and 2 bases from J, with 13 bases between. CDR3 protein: CASSYNSGLTYNEQFF. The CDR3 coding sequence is TGTGCCAGCAGTTACAACAGCGGGCTAACCTACAATGAGCAGTTCTTC.

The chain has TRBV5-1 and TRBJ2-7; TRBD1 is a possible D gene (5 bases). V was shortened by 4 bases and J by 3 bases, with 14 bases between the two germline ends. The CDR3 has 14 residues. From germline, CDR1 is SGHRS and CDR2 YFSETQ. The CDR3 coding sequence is TGCGCCAGCAGCATGACAGATTATCTCTACGAGCAGTACTTC. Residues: CASSMTDYLYEQYF.

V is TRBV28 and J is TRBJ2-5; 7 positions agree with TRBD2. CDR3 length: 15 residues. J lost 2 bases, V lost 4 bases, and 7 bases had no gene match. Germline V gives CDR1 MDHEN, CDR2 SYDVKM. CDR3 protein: CASSYLADVQETQYF. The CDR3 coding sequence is TGTGCCAGCAGTTATCTAGCGGACGTACAAGAGACCCAGTACTTC.

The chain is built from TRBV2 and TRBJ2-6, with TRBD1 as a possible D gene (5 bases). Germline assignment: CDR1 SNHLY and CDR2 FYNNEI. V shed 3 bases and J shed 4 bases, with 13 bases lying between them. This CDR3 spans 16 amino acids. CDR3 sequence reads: CASSEDRGTGANVLTF. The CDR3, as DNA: TGTGCCAGCAGTGAGGATAGGGGAACCGGGGCCAACGTCCTGACTTTC. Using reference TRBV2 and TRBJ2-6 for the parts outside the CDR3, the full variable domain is EPEVTQTPSHQVTQMGQEVILRCVPISNHLYFYWYRQILGQKVEFLVSFYNNEISEKSEIFDDQFSVERPDGSNFTLKIRSTKLEDSAMYFCASSEDRGTGANVLTFGAGSRLTVL.

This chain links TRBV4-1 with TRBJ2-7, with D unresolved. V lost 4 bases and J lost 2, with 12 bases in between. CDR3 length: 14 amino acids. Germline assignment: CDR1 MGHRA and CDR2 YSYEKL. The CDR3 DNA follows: TGCGCCAGCAGCCTAGACGACCAAACCTACGAGCAGTACTTC. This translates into CASSLDDQTYEQYF.

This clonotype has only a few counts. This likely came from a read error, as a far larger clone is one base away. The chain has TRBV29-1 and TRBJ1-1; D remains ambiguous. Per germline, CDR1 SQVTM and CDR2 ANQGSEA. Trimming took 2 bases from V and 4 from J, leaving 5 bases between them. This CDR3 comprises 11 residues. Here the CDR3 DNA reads TGCAGCGTTGAAATGGGCACTGAAGCTTTCTTT. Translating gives CSVEMGTEAFF.